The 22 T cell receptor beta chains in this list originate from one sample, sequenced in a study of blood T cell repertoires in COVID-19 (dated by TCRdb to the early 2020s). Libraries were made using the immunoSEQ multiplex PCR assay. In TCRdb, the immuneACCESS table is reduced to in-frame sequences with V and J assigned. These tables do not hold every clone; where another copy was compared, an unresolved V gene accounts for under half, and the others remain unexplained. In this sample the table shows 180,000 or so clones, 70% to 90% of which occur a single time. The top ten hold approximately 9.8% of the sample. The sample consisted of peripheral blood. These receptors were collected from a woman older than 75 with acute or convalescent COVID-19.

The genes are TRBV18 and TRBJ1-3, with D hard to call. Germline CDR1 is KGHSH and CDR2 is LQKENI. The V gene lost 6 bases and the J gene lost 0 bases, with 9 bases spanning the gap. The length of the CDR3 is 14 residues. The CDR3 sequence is CASSPEVSGNTIYF. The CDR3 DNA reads TGTGCCAGCTCCCCGGAGGTCTCTGGAAACACCATATATTTT.

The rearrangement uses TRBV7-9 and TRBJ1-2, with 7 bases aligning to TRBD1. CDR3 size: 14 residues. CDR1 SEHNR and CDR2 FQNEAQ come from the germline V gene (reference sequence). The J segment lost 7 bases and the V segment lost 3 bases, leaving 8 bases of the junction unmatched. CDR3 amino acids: CASSFTGVDGGYTF. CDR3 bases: TGTGCCAGCAGCTTCACAGGGGTTGACGGTGGCTACACCTTC. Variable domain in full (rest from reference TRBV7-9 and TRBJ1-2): DTGVSQNPRHKITKRGQNVTFRCDPISEHNRLYWYRQTLGQGPEFLTYFQNEAQLEKSRLLSDRFSAERPKGSFSTLEIQRTEQGDSAMYLCASSFTGVDGGYTFGSGTRLTVV.

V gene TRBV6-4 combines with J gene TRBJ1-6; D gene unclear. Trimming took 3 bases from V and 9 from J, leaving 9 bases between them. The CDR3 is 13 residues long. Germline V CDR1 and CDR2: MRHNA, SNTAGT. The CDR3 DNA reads TGTGCCAGCAGTGAGGCGGTGCGTTCACCCCTCCACTTT. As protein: CASSEAVRSPLHF.

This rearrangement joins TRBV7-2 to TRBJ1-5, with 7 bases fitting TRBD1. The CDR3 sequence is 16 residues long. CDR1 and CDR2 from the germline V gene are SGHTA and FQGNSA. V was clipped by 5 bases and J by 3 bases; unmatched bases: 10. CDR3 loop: CASSPQTGAANQPQHF. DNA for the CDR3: TGTGCCAGCAGCCCCCAAACAGGGGCCGCCAATCAGCCCCAGCATTTT.

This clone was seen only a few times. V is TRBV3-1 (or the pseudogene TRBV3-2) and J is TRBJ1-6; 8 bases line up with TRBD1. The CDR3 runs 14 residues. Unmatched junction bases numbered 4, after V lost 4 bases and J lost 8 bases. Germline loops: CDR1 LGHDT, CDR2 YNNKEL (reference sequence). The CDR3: CASSPGQGYSPLHF. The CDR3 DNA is TGTGCCAGCAGCCCCGGACAGGGCTATTCACCCCTCCACTTT.

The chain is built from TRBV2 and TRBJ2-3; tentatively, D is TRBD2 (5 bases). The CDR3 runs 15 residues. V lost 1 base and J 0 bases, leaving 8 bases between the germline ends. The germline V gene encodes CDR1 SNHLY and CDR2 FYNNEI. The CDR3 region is CASSEGEHSTDTQYF. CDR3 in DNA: TGTGCCAGCAGTGAAGGGGAGCACAGCACAGATACGCAGTATTTT.

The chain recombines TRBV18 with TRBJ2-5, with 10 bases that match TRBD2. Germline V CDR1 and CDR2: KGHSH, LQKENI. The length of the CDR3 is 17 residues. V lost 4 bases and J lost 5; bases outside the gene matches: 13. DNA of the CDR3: TGTGCCAGCTCACGGGCCGGTCTAGCGGGAGAGGGGGAGACCCAGTACTTC. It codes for CASSRAGLAGEGETQYF.

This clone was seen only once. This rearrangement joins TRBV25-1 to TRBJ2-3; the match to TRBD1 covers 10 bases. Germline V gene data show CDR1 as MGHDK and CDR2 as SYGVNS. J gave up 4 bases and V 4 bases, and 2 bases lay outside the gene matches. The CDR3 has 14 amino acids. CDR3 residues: CASSGDRGPDTQYF. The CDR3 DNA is TGTGCCAGCAGTGGGGACAGGGGCCCAGATACGCAGTATTTT. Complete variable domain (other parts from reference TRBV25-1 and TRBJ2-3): EADIYQTPRYLVIGTGKKITLECSQTMGHDKMYWYQQDPGMELHLIHYSYGVNSTEKGDLSSESTVSRIRTEHFPLTLESARPSHTSQYLCASSGDRGPDTQYFGPGTRLTVL.

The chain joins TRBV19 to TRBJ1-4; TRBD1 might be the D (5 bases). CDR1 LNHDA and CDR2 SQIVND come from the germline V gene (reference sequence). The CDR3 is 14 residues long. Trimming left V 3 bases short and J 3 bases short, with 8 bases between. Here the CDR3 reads CASSMGRPNEKLFF. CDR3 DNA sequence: TGTGCCAGTAGTATGGGGCGGCCTAATGAAAAACTGTTTTTT.

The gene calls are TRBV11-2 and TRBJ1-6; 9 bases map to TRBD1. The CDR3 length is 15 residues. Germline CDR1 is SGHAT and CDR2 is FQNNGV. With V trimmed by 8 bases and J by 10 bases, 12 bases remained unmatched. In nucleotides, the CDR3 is TGTGCCAGCGGGGGACACAGGGGGCGAGGGTCACCCCTCCACTTT. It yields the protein CASGGHRGRGSPLHF.

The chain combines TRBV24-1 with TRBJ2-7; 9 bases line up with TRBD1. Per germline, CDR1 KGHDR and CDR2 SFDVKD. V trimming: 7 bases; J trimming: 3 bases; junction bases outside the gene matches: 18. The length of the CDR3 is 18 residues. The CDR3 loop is CATSGPVRGGQGGYEQYF. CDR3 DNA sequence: TGTGCCACCAGCGGACCGGTGAGGGGGGGACAGGGTGGCTACGAGCAGTACTTC.

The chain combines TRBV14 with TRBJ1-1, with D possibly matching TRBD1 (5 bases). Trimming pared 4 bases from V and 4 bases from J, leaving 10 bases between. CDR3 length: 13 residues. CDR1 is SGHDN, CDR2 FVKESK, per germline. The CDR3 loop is CASSRDSTTEAFF. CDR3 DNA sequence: TGTGCCAGCAGCCGGGACTCCACCACTGAAGCTTTCTTT.

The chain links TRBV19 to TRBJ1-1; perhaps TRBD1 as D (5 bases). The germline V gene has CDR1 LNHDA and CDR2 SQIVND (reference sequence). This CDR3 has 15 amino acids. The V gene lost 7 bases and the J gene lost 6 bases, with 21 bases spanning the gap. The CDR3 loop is CASTLRGGTSAEAFF. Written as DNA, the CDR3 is TGTGCCAGTACCCTCCGGGGGGGGACTAGCGCTGAAGCTTTCTTT.

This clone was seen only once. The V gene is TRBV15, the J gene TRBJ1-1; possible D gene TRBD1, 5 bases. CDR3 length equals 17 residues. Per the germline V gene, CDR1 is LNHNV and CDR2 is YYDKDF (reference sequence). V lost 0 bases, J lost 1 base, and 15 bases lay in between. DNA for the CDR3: TGTGCCACCAGCAGAGACAAAGGAGGGGTTTCGAACACTGAAGCTTTCTTT. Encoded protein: CATSRDKGGVSNTEAFF. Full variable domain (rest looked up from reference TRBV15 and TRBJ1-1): DAMVIQNPRYQVTQFGKPVTLSCSQTLNHNVMYWYQQKSSQAPKLLFHYYDKDFNNEADTPDNFQSRRPNTSFCFLDIRSPGLGDTAMYLCATSRDKGGVSNTEAFFGQGTRLTVV.

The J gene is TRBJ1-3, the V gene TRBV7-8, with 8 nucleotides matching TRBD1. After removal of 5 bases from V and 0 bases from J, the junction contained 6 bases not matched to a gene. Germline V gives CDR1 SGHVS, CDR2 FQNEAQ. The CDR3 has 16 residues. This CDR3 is CASSLRDRPSGNTIYF. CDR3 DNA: TGTGCCAGCAGCCTCCGGGACAGGCCCTCTGGAAACACCATATATTTT.

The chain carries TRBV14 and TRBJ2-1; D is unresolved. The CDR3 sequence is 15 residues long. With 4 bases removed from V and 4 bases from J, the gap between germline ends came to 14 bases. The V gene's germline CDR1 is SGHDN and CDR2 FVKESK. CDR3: CASSRTRLRYNEQFF. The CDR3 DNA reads TGTGCCAGCAGCCGCACGCGACTGCGTTACAATGAGCAGTTCTTC. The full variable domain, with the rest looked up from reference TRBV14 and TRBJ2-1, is EAGVTQFPSHSVIEKGQTVTLRCDPISGHDNLYWYRRVMGKEIKFLLHFVKESKQDESGMPNNRFLAERTGGTYSTLKVQPAELEDSGVYFCASSRTRLRYNEQFFGPGTRLTVL.

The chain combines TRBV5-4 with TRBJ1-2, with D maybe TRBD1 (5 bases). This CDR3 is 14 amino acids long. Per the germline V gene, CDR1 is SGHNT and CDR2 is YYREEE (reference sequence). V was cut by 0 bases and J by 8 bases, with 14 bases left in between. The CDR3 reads CASSLEGKSPGYTF. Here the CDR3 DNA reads TGTGCCAGCAGCTTGGAGGGGAAATCTCCGGGCTACACCTTC.

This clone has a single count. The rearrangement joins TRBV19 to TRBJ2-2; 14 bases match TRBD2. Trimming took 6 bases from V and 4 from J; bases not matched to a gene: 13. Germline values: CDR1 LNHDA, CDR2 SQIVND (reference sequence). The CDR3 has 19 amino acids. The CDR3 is CASSLQSPGLAGVTGELFF. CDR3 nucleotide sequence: TGTGCCAGTAGCCTTCAATCCCCGGGACTAGCGGGAGTCACCGGGGAGCTGTTTTTT.

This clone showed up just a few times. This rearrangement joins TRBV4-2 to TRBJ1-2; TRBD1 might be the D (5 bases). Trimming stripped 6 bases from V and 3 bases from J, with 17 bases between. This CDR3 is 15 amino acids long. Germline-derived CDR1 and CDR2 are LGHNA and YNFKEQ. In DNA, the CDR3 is TGTGCCAGCAGTCCAAGTAGGGGAAGGGACTATGGCTACACCTTC. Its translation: CASSPSRGRDYGYTF.

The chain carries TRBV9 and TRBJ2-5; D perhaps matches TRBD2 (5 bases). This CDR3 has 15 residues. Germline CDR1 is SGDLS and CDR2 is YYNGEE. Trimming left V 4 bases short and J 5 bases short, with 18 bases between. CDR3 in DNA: TGTGCCAGCAGCCCAGGACTTGATAGCCTGGAGACCCAGTACTTC. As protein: CASSPGLDSLETQYF.

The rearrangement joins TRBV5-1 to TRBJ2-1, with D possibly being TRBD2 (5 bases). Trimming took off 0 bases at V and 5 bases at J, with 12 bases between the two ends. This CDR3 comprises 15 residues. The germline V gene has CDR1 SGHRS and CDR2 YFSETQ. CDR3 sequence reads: CASSLGSSAHNEQFF. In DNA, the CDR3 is TGCGCCAGCAGCTTGGGTAGTAGCGCCCACAATGAGCAGTTCTTC.

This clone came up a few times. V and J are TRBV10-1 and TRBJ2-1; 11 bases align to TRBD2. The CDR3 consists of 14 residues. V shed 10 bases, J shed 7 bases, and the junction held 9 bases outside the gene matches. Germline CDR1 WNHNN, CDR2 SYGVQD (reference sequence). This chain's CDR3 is CATSSGGPWNEQFF. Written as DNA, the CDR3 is TGCGCCACCTCTAGCGGGGGGCCATGGAATGAGCAGTTCTTC.